This T cell receptor (beta chain) is drawn from a study of CXCR3-negative and CXCR3-positive naive CD8 T cells. Study-wide results and caveats: CXCR3-negative naive cells had less hydrophobic TRB CDR3s than did CXCR3-positive naive cells.

UMI-labeled 5' RACE yielded the TRB cDNA libraries. After re-calling the 5' RACE reads, TCRdb lists one entry per CDR3 protein, DNA absent. This sample's table reports about 92,000 distinct CDR3 sequences. As regards this clonotype: Antigen specificity is unknown.

This CDR3 contains 13 residues. Germline V lookup: CDR1 DFQATT, CDR2 SNEGSKA (reference sequence). This chain connects TRBV20-1 to TRBJ1-4. This TCR came from a human donor in good health. Some clones in this sample may be carry-over from other donors' samples. The sample comprised naive CXCR3+ CD8+ T cells from blood. Sample subset: CD45RO-CCR7+CD27+CD95- naive CD8+ T cells expressing CXCR3 (TNR3+). The CDR3 protein is CSATGGINEKLFF.